The 19 T cell receptor beta chains in this list originate from one sample, sequenced in a study of cytomegalovirus exposure and HLA in healthy donors. Use of 60 Vbeta and 13 Jbeta primers characterized the PCR. Produced via immunoSEQ multiplex PCR; TCRdb's table is partial and in-frame only. The repertoire holds approximately 120,000 clones, with approximately 80% as singletons. Sequencing was carried out using PBMCs. The source of these receptors is a man aged 30 to 45 in good health and CMV-seropositive.

The chain recombines TRBV5-8 with TRBJ2-1; 9 positions agree with TRBD2. The V gene's germline CDR1 is SGHTS and CDR2 YDEGEE. This CDR3 has 15 residues. Trimming took 5 bases from V and 4 from J; bases not matched to a gene: 7. CDR3 sequence: CASRYGTSRYNEQFF. DNA of the CDR3: TGTGCCAGCAGATATGGGACTAGCCGTTACAATGAGCAGTTCTTC.

V is TRBV2 and J is TRBJ2-5; the match to TRBD1 covers 8 bases. The V gene's germline CDR1 is SNHLY and CDR2 FYNNEI. J lost 5 bases, V lost 0 bases, and 2 bases had no gene match. CDR3 size: 14 residues. CDR3 nucleotide sequence: TGTGCCAGCAGTGAAGCGACAGGGGTGGAGACCCAGTACTTC. Protein sequence: CASSEATGVETQYF.

The rearrangement links TRBV6-1 to TRBJ1-3, with a tentative D call TRBD1 (5 bases). V was shortened by 7 bases and J by 5 bases, with 18 bases between the two germline ends. The CDR3 runs 15 residues. In germline, CDR1 is MNHNS, CDR2 SASEGT. The CDR3 loop reads CASTNSPNRRNTIYF. CDR3 DNA: TGTGCCAGCACCAATAGCCCCAACAGGAGAAACACCATATATTTT.

The chain employs TRBV28 and TRBJ2-3; TRBD2 aligns across 7 bases. The length of the CDR3 is 19 residues. The germline V gene encodes CDR1 MDHEN and CDR2 SYDVKM. The V gene end was trimmed by 5 bases and the J gene end by 3 bases; junction bases not matched to a gene: 20. CDR3 loop: CASSPPRRRDYFFTDTQYF. CDR3 nucleotide sequence: TGTGCCAGCAGTCCCCCCCGGAGGCGGGACTACTTCTTTACAGATACGCAGTATTTT.

CDR3 sequence: CASSYSEASSYEQYF. In DNA form, the CDR3 reads TGTGCCAGCAGTTACTCGGAGGCTAGCTCCTACGAGCAGTACTTC. The chain joins TRBV6-6 to TRBJ2-7, with TRBD2 as a possible D gene (5 bases). Germline-derived CDR1 and CDR2 are MNHNY and SVGAGI (reference sequence). The germline V and J ends were trimmed by 0 bases and 0 bases, with 9 bases remaining between them. This CDR3 comprises 15 residues.

The chain uses TRBV19 and TRBJ1-5, with no clear D. The CDR3 is 16 amino acids. Germline assignment: CDR1 LNHDA and CDR2 SQIVND (reference sequence). Trimming removed 5 bases at V and 9 bases at J, with 23 bases between. Here the CDR3 reads CASSPYQAGPPLPQHF. The CDR3 nucleotides are TGTGCCAGTAGTCCCTACCAGGCCGGTCCCCCGCTGCCCCAGCATTTT.

The J gene is TRBJ2-2, the V gene TRBV29-1; the match to TRBD1 covers 8 bases. The CDR3 is 16 amino acids. Germline V gene sequence: CDR1 SQVTM, CDR2 ANQGSEA. V was clipped by 7 bases and J by 7 bases; unmatched bases: 17. The CDR3 loop is CSATGRSGTGGGELFF. CDR3 bases: TGCAGCGCGACTGGACGGTCAGGGACAGGAGGCGGGGAGCTGTTTTTT.

This sequence joins TRBV21-1 and TRBJ2-7; TRBD2 was called by the table and not checked on the DNA. TRBV21-1 is reported as a pseudogene. CDR3 length: 16 residues. CDR3 residues: CASSKEGWRGTYEQYF. CDR3 DNA: TGTGCCAGCAGCAAAGAAGGTTGGAGAGGCACTTACGAGCAGTACTTC.

This chain links TRBV7-6 with TRBJ2-5, with D possibly being TRBD2 (5 bases). Germline assignment: CDR1 SGHVS and CDR2 FNYEAQ. V lost 3 bases, J lost 1 base, and 9 bases lay in between. CDR3 length equals 14 residues. Written as DNA, the CDR3 is TGTGCCAGCAGCTTCAGCGGTAGCCAAGAGACCCAGTACTTC. It translates to CASSFSGSQETQYF.

The DNA for the CDR3 is TGTGCCAGCTTAAAAGGACAGGGGTCAGATGAGCAGTTCTTC. It is translated as CASLKGQGSDEQFF. The chain recombines TRBV6-5 with TRBJ2-1; the match to TRBD1 covers 9 bases. Germline-derived CDR1 and CDR2 are MNHEY and SVGAGI. The CDR3 runs 14 residues. Trimming cost V 8 bases and J 8 bases; bases outside gene matches: 10.

The chain recombines TRBV15 with TRBJ1-3; 7 nucleotides match TRBD1. V lost 4 bases to trimming and J lost 5 bases; unmatched junction nucleotides: 8. Germline V gives CDR1 LNHNV, CDR2 YYDKDF (reference sequence). This CDR3 has 15 amino acids. The CDR3 DNA follows: TGTGCCACCAGCATCCCAGGGGGTGGGAGAAACACCATATATTTT. Translated: CATSIPGGGRNTIYF.

This rearrangement joins TRBV27 to TRBJ1-1; 10 bases agree with TRBD1. The V gene's germline CDR1 is MNHEY and CDR2 SMNVEV (reference sequence). The CDR3 sequence is 16 residues long. V lost 7 bases, J lost 0 bases, and 8 bases stayed unmatched. CDR3 amino acids: CASILTGGALNTEAFF. CDR3 in DNA: TGTGCCAGCATTCTGACAGGGGGCGCGTTGAACACTGAAGCTTTCTTT.

The gene calls are TRBV4-1 and TRBJ2-6, with D perhaps matching TRBD2 (6 bases). V was pared by 5 bases and J by 0 bases, with 11 bases between. There are 16 residues in the CDR3. The germline gives CDR1 MGHRA, CDR2 YSYEKL. For the CDR3, the DNA is TGCGCCAGCAGCTGGGGACTCAGCTCTGGGGCCAACGTCCTGACTTTC. Protein product: CASSWGLSSGANVLTF.

The chain has TRBV30 and TRBJ1-5, with D unresolved. V dropped 0 bases and J dropped 2 bases, with 5 bases sitting between them. Germline values: CDR1 GTSNPN, CDR2 SVGIG (reference sequence). CDR3 length: 13 amino acids. In DNA form, the CDR3 reads TGTGCCTGGAGTGTGGAGGGCAATCAGCCCCAGCATTTT. It codes for CAWSVEGNQPQHF.

This clone was observed a few times. The chain links TRBV4-1 to TRBJ1-1; 7 nucleotides line up with TRBD1. Germline trimming cut 9 bases from V and 4 bases from J; bases unmatched to any gene: 8. Germline CDR1 reads MGHRA; CDR2 reads YSYEKL. CDR3 length equals 13 residues. The CDR3 is CASRQGRGTEAFF. The CDR3 DNA sequence: TGCGCCAGTCGACAGGGAAGAGGCACTGAAGCTTTCTTT.

In its sample, this clone was seen a few times. This sequence joins TRBV6-5 and TRBJ2-1, with D possibly being TRBD2 (6 bases). V dropped 7 bases and J dropped 7 bases, with 17 bases sitting between them. Germline assignment: CDR1 MNHEY and CDR2 SVGAGI. CDR3 length equals 14 residues. In nucleotides, the CDR3 is TGTGCCAGCACCGAAAGTGGGGGGAGGAATGAGCAGTTCTTC. It is translated as CASTESGGRNEQFF.

This clone was seen only a few times. This chain joins TRBV29-1 and TRBJ2-1; 8 bases are shared with TRBD1. Trimming at V came to 7 bases and at J to 4 bases, leaving 3 bases not matched to a gene. This CDR3 contains 12 residues. Germline CDR1 is SQVTM and CDR2 is ANQGSEA. The CDR3, as DNA: TGCAGCGCTGGGACAGGTTACAATGAGCAGTTCTTC. Its protein is CSAGTGYNEQFF.

This chain links TRBV7-3 with TRBJ1-1, with D possibly TRBD1 on 5 matching bases. This CDR3 has 14 amino acids. CDR1 is SGHTA and CDR2 is FQGTGA in the germline V gene. V lost 4 bases and J lost 4, with 13 bases in between. DNA for the CDR3: TGTGCCAGCAGCTCCCCCAGGGAGGGCACTGAAGCTTTCTTT. It encodes CASSSPREGTEAFF.

The sample holds a few counts of this clone. The chain carries TRBV13 and TRBJ2-3; the match to TRBD2 covers 13 bases. Germline loops: CDR1 PRHDT, CDR2 FYEKMQ (reference sequence). Unmatched junction bases numbered 7, after V lost 5 bases and J lost 2 bases. This CDR3 spans 17 amino acids. Written as DNA, the CDR3 is TGTGCCAGCAGCCGACTAGCGGGGGGCAACCCCACAGATACGCAGTATTTT. This codes for CASSRLAGGNPTDTQYF.